Presented here are 13 T cell receptor beta chains from one specimen sequenced in a study of blood T cell repertoires in COVID-19. TCRdb keeps only in-frame clones here, not all; method: immunoSEQ multiplex PCR. The sample records some 110,000 clones, 71% being singletons. Material: peripheral blood. Source of these receptors: a human donor with acute or convalescent COVID-19. The donor label of this sample is uncertain.

The chain is built from TRBV4-1 and TRBJ2-1; 9 bases line up with TRBD2. This CDR3 contains 17 residues. Germline CDR1 MGHRA, CDR2 YSYEKL. J was trimmed by 4 bases and V by 3 bases; bases with no gene match: 10. Here the CDR3 reads CASSQAPAGGSYNEQFF. For the CDR3, the DNA is TGCGCCAGCAGCCAGGCCCCGGCGGGGGGGTCGTACAATGAGCAGTTCTTC.

The rearrangement joins TRBV9 to TRBJ2-3; 15 nucleotides agree with TRBD2. The germline CDR1 and CDR2 sequences are SGDLS and YYNGEE. The CDR3 length is 17 residues. Trimming removed 3 bases from V and 3 bases from J; junction bases left unmatched: 5. The CDR3 region has the DNA TGTGCCAGCAGCGCGAGAGGGACTAGCGGGGGGACAGATACGCAGTATTTT. Protein product: CASSARGTSGGTDTQYF. The entire variable domain, with the rest obtained from reference TRBV9 and TRBJ2-3, is as follows: DSGVTQTPKHLITATGQRVTLRCSPRSGDLSVYWYQQSLDQGLQFLIQYYNGEERAKGNILERFSAQQFPDLHSELNLSSLELGDSALYFCASSARGTSGGTDTQYFGPGTRLTVL.

The chain has TRBV9 and TRBJ1-1; D gene uncertain. V was shortened by 0 bases and J by 3 bases, with 30 bases between the two germline ends. Germline values: CDR1 SGDLS, CDR2 YYNGEE. The length of the CDR3 is 21 residues. The CDR3 loop is CASSVEPRASVRARRDTEAFF. CDR3 in DNA: TGTGCCAGCAGCGTAGAGCCAAGGGCAAGTGTTAGGGCAAGGAGGGACACTGAAGCTTTCTTT.

For the CDR3, the DNA is TGTGCCAGCAGCTCCTCACGGGGGGCGAGCTATGGCTACACCTTC. Protein sequence: CASSSSRGASYGYTF. The chain has TRBV7-8 and TRBJ1-2; tentatively, D is TRBD1 (6 bases). The CDR3 sequence is 15 residues long. V lost 4 bases to trimming and J lost 4 bases, with 16 bases between them. Germline V CDR1 and CDR2: SGHVS, FQNEAQ.

The chain employs TRBV7-6 and TRBJ1-4; D not certain. Germline CDR1 reads SGHVS; CDR2 reads FNYEAQ. The V end lost 2 bases, the J end lost 7 bases, and 8 bases lay between the germline ends. CDR3 size: 13 residues. CDR3 loop: CASSLSYGEKLFF. For the CDR3, the DNA is TGTGCCAGCAGCTTATCTTACGGTGAAAAACTGTTTTTT. Variable domain in full (rest from reference TRBV7-6 and TRBJ1-4): GAGVSQSPRYKVTKRGQDVALRCDPISGHVSLYWYRQALGQGPEFLTYFNYEAQQDKSGLPNDRFSAERPEGSISTLTIQRTEQRDSAMYRCASSLSYGEKLFFGSGTQLSVL.

The chain links TRBV12-5 to TRBJ2-3; 10 nucleotides line up with TRBD2. The germline V gene encodes CDR1 LGHNT and CDR2 FRNRAP. CDR3 length: 19 residues. With 5 bases clipped from V and 5 bases from J, the junction kept 19 bases outside the gene matches. The CDR3 sequence: CASGPPRRVAGGGGDTQYF. The CDR3, as DNA: TGTGCTAGTGGTCCCCCGAGGAGAGTAGCGGGGGGCGGGGGAGATACGCAGTATTTT.

This clone turned up a few times. This sequence joins TRBV4-2 and TRBJ2-7, with D unresolved. The CDR3 consists of 12 residues. The germline V and J ends were trimmed by 1 base and 4 bases, with 5 bases remaining between them. CDR1 and CDR2 from the germline V gene are LGHNA and YNFKEQ. CDR3 DNA sequence: TGTGCCAGCAGCCAAGGCGGTTACGAGCAGTACTTC. Translating gives CASSQGGYEQYF.

CDR3 sequence reads: CASSYGGTVRGYTF. CDR3 nucleotide sequence: TGTGCCAGCAGTTACGGGGGGACGGTTCGGGGCTACACCTTC. The chain links TRBV6-5 to TRBJ1-2; TRBD1 might be the D (5 bases). The germline V and J ends were trimmed by 2 bases and 8 bases, with 15 bases remaining between them. The CDR3 loop spans 14 amino acids. Germline CDR1 and CDR2: MNHEY and SVGAGI.

This chain joins TRBV6-6 and TRBJ1-5; unclear D gene. CDR3 length equals 15 residues. Germline V gene data show CDR1 as MNHNY and CDR2 as SVGAGI (reference sequence). Deletions cut 7 bases from V and 3 bases from J, with 16 bases between. The CDR3 DNA reads TGTGCCAGCAACTACGACGGGATTCCCAATCAGCCCCAGCATTTT. Its translation: CASNYDGIPNQPQHF.

The chain links TRBV6-5 to TRBJ1-5, with D maybe TRBD1 (6 bases). The CDR3 has 14 residues. Trimming removed 11 bases from V and 0 bases from J, with 14 bases in between. Germline V gives CDR1 MNHEY, CDR2 SVGAGI. The CDR3 region is CAATGGRSNQPQHF. The CDR3 coding sequence is TGTGCCGCGACGGGGGGGCGTAGCAATCAGCCCCAGCATTTT.

J is TRBJ1-1 and V is TRBV27, with TRBD1 matching 8 bases. Germline V gene lookup returns CDR1 MNHEY and CDR2 SMNVEV (reference sequence). This CDR3 has 17 amino acids. V trimming: 2 bases; J trimming: 3 bases; junction bases outside the gene matches: 11. The CDR3 coding sequence is TGTGCCAGCAGTTTACAAGCAGGGGGCATGTTTCACACTGAAGCTTTCTTT. It translates to CASSLQAGGMFHTEAFF.

This clone was found a few times. V and J are TRBV7-9 and TRBJ2-5; a weak D match, TRBD1 (5 bases). The CDR3 loop spans 15 amino acids. V lost 5 bases, J lost 7 bases, and 20 bases lay in between. Germline CDR1 is SEHNR and CDR2 is FQNEAQ (reference sequence). The CDR3 DNA reads as TGTGCCAGCAGCGGAAGGGCTCAGGGCCCGGGGACCCAGTACTTC. This gives the protein CASSGRAQGPGTQYF.

The rearrangement uses TRBV5-1 and TRBJ2-5, with 9 bases matching TRBD1. The CDR3 sequence is 16 residues long. The germline V gene encodes CDR1 SGHRS and CDR2 YFSETQ. With 6 bases clipped from V and 4 bases from J, the junction kept 13 bases outside the gene matches. CDR3 DNA sequence: TGCGCCAGCAAGGGGGTGTCCGGGACAGGGTTAGAGACCCAGTACTTC. Amino acid sequence: CASKGVSGTGLETQYF.